This T cell receptor (beta chain) is from a study of T-cell memory formation after mild COVID-19. About the research overall: TCR clusters were mostly confined to one donor each.

The length of the CDR3 is 15 residues. The junction had 10 bases not matched to a gene; V was cut back by 6 bases and J by 5 bases. The germline CDR1 and CDR2 sequences are MDHEN and SYDVKM. TCRdb reprocessed the 5' RACE reads with MiXCR, giving one entry per CDR3 protein. The repertoire holds about 88,000 distinct CDR3 sequences, nearly 25% seen once, with under 55% in the top ten. This chain joins TRBV28 and TRBJ2-1; 7 bases fit TRBD2. The sample taken for sequencing was PBMCs or a T cell subset sorted from them (not recorded which). The sequence was collected from a man aged 18 to 29 who had mild COVID-19 (a few samples of this study predate the infection). Cell type and time point are not known. CDR3 DNA: TGTGCCAGCAGCCTACAGACTAGCTCGAACAATGAGCAGTTCTTC. It encodes CASSLQTSSNNEQFF.